These 25 T cell receptor beta chains originate from one sample sequenced in a study of vaccination and CD4 T cells after COVID-19. These receptors have no identified antigens. Stated treatment: roughly 11-day PBMC culture with coronavirus spike peptide pools or control peptides (ViraFEST assay). Sequencing of the DNA from cultured CD4+ T cells was carried out with the Oncomine TCR Beta short-read assay. Each CDR3 protein gets one entry after TCRdb re-called the PCR reads with MiXCR. The table records about 15,000 distinct CDR3 sequences, around 40% of them present only once. Material for sequencing was cultured CD4+ T cells from blood. Receptors originate from a human donor with COVID-19.

This clonotype occurred a few times. The V call is TRBV6-1, the J call TRBJ2-3; a weak D match, TRBD1 (5 bases). From germline, CDR1 is MNHNS and CDR2 SASEGT. V dropped 7 bases and J dropped 1 base, with 9 bases sitting between them. There are 13 residues in the CDR3. CDR3 in DNA: TGTGCCAGCACCCCCAGGGGCACAGATACGCAGTATTTT. Translation gives CASTPRGTDTQYF.

The chain couples TRBV6-5 to TRBJ1-5; 7 nucleotides align to TRBD1. The J segment lost 6 bases and the V segment lost 4 bases, leaving 12 bases of the junction unmatched. Germline-derived CDR1 and CDR2 are MNHEY and SVGAGI. The CDR3 sequence is 16 residues long. The CDR3 is CASSSNRGLSGQPQHF. CDR3 sequence (DNA): TGTGCCAGCAGTTCCAACAGGGGTTTGAGCGGTCAGCCCCAGCATTTT.

The chain employs TRBV19 and TRBJ1-4; D gene uncertain. Germline CDR1 and CDR2: LNHDA and SQIVND (reference sequence). The germline V and J ends were trimmed by 5 bases and 0 bases, with 10 bases remaining between them. CDR3 size: 15 residues. Here the CDR3 DNA reads TGTGCCAGTAGTCCTCGGACGGCAACTAATGAAAAACTGTTTTTT. Translation: CASSPRTATNEKLFF.

The chain links TRBV7-2 to TRBJ2-2, with a tentative D call TRBD1 (6 bases). This CDR3 comprises 14 residues. Germline CDR1 is SGHTA and CDR2 is FQGNSA. V lost 2 bases and J 7 bases, leaving 11 bases between the germline ends. Here the CDR3 reads CASSLQGLVGELFF. CDR3 DNA: TGTGCCAGCAGCTTACAGGGGTTGGTCGGGGAGCTGTTTTTT.

This chain uses TRBV6-2 or TRBV6-3 with TRBJ1-3; no clear D. V was shortened by 5 bases and J by 0 bases, with 11 bases between the two germline ends. The V gene's germline CDR1 is MNHEY and CDR2 SVGEGT. CDR3 length equals 15 residues. The CDR3 DNA sequence: TGTGCCAGCAGTCCCCGGGCCATCTCTGGAAACACCATATATTTT. Its protein product is CASSPRAISGNTIYF.

The chain carries TRBV7-9 and TRBJ1-2; no reliable D call. V was clipped by 2 bases and J by 2 bases, with 6 bases between them. The germline CDR1 and CDR2 sequences are SEHNR and FQNEAQ (reference sequence). The CDR3 consists of 13 residues. CDR3 sequence reads: CASSLSENYGYTF. CDR3 nucleotide sequence: TGTGCCAGCAGCTTATCGGAAAACTATGGCTACACCTTC.

The rearrangement links TRBV20-1 to TRBJ1-2; D not resolved. V lost 6 bases and J lost 0, with 14 bases in between. Per germline, CDR1 DFQATT and CDR2 SNEGSKA (reference sequence). This CDR3 has 14 residues. The CDR3 sequence is CSARLGGSNYGYTF. CDR3 nucleotide sequence: TGCAGTGCCCGCTTGGGAGGGTCTAACTATGGCTACACCTTC.

The chain employs TRBV20-1 and TRBJ2-3; no firm D call. V was clipped by 3 bases and J by 5 bases, with 12 bases between them. The germline gives CDR1 DFQATT, CDR2 SNEGSKA (reference sequence). The CDR3 covers 13 residues. DNA of the CDR3: TGCAGTGCTAGTCGGCTTTTGGGAGATACGCAGTATTTT. It specifies CSASRLLGDTQYF.

The V call is TRBV5-4, the J call TRBJ1-1; maybe TRBD1 (5 bases). CDR3 size: 14 residues. The germline V and J ends were trimmed by 2 bases and 2 bases, with 10 bases remaining between them. CDR1 SGHNT and CDR2 YYREEE come from the germline V gene (reference sequence). Here the CDR3 reads CASSFMTVNTEAFF. DNA of the CDR3: TGTGCCAGCAGCTTTATGACAGTTAACACTGAAGCTTTCTTT.

The rearrangement uses TRBV7-2 and TRBJ1-1; D not resolved. The CDR3 sequence is 13 residues long. V gave up 2 bases and J gave up 6 bases, with 10 bases separating them. Per germline, CDR1 SGHTA and CDR2 FQGNSA. The CDR3 nucleotides read TGTGCCAGCAGCTTATACCCACAAGCTGAAGCTTTCTTT. Protein sequence: CASSLYPQAEAFF.

V and J are TRBV24-1 and TRBJ1-4, with D uncertain. Between the trimmed V and J ends, which lost 4 bases and 5 bases, there was a span of 13 bases. Germline V gene lookup returns CDR1 KGHDR and CDR2 SFDVKD. This CDR3 is built from 15 residues. CDR3: CATSDATAENEKLFF. Here the CDR3 DNA reads TGTGCCACCAGTGACGCGACGGCCGAAAATGAAAAACTGTTTTTT.

This clonotype was found a few times. The chain couples TRBV2 to TRBJ1-2, with D uncertain. The CDR3 is made up of 13 amino acids. Trimming cost V 2 bases and J 8 bases, with 12 bases left between them. The germline gives CDR1 SNHLY, CDR2 FYNNEI. CDR3 in amino acids: CASSEIPIRGYTF. The CDR3 DNA reads as TGTGCCAGCAGTGAAATCCCCATTAGGGGCTACACCTTC.

Only a few counts were recorded for this clonotype. V and J are TRBV2 and TRBJ2-3; D is unclear. The CDR3 spans 18 residues. The V end lost 8 bases, the J end lost 0 bases, and 24 bases lay between the germline ends. Germline V gives CDR1 SNHLY, CDR2 FYNNEI. The CDR3, as DNA: TGTGCCAGCGGCCCCCCGGCCCTCGCCCCCGGCAGCACAGATACGCAGTATTTT. As protein: CASGPPALAPGSTDTQYF.

This clonotype showed up just a few times. The chain uses TRBV20-1 and TRBJ2-2; 8 bases are a match to TRBD1. V was pared by 6 bases and J by 6 bases, with 6 bases of the junction left unmatched. The CDR3 has 13 residues. The germline V gene encodes CDR1 DFQATT and CDR2 SNEGSKA (reference sequence). The CDR3 DNA reads as TGCAGTGCCGAGGACAGGGCGGCCGGGGAGCTGTTTTTT. This gives the protein CSAEDRAAGELFF.

V gene TRBV9 combines with J gene TRBJ1-5, with D maybe TRBD1 (5 bases). V lost 2 bases, J lost 6 bases, and 15 bases lay in between. The CDR3 extends over 15 amino acids. CDR1 is SGDLS, CDR2 YYNGEE, per germline. Written as DNA, the CDR3 is TGTGCCAGCAGCGTTAGGTTGGGGGTATGTCAGCCCCAGCATTTT. Amino acid sequence: CASSVRLGVCQPQHF.

The chain joins TRBV7-9 to TRBJ2-4, with a tentative D call TRBD2 (6 bases). The CDR3 runs 16 residues. V was shortened by 3 bases and J by 4 bases, with 16 bases between the two germline ends. Germline V gene lookup returns CDR1 SEHNR and CDR2 FQNEAQ (reference sequence). DNA for the CDR3: TGTGCCAGCAGCTTGGGGGGAGGTTACAGAAAAAACATTCAGTACTTC. Its protein is CASSLGGGYRKNIQYF. Full variable domain (remainder filled in from reference TRBV7-9 and TRBJ2-4): DTGVSQNPRHKITKRGQNVTFRCDPISEHNRLYWYRQTLGQGPEFLTYFQNEAQLEKSRLLSDRFSAERPKGSFSTLEIQRTEQGDSAMYLCASSLGGGYRKNIQYFGAGTRLSVL.

This clonotype was seen more than once but under ten times. The J gene is TRBJ1-1, the V gene TRBV20-1; possibly TRBD1 for D (6 bases). The germline V gene encodes CDR1 DFQATT and CDR2 SNEGSKA (reference sequence). The CDR3 runs 13 residues. Trimming took 4 bases from V and 7 from J, leaving 16 bases between them. The CDR3 bases are TGCAGTGCTAAACTACAGGGCACACATGAAGCTTTCTTT. It translates to CSAKLQGTHEAFF.

This clonotype showed up just a few times. The J gene is TRBJ1-4, the V gene TRBV4-3; D gene ambiguous. CDR1 LGHNA and CDR2 YSLEER come from the germline V gene. V was trimmed by 4 bases and J by 0 bases, leaving 12 bases between them. CDR3 size: 16 residues. The CDR3 sequence is CASSPDPVATNEKLFF. The DNA of the CDR3 is TGCGCCAGCAGCCCGGACCCAGTTGCAACTAATGAAAAACTGTTTTTT.

The genes are TRBV12-3 or TRBV12-4 and TRBJ1-2; D may be TRBD1 (6 bases). Trimming removed 6 bases at V and 8 bases at J, with 13 bases between. The CDR3 has 12 amino acids. CDR3 nucleotides: TGTGCCAGCAGCCCAGGGGCGTTCGGCTACACCTTC. Translating it yields CASSPGAFGYTF.

The gene calls are TRBV2 and TRBJ2-7, with a weak D call TRBD2 (6 bases). This CDR3 is built from 14 residues. Germline CDR1 reads SNHLY; CDR2 reads FYNNEI. Trimming pared 2 bases from V and 0 bases from J, leaving 8 bases between. The CDR3 sequence is CASSEYGSSYEQYF. The CDR3 nucleotides are TGTGCCAGCAGTGAATACGGGAGCTCCTACGAGCAGTACTTC.

J is TRBJ2-7 and V is TRBV5-1, with 8 positions matching TRBD1. After removal of 3 bases from V and 4 bases from J, the junction contained 6 bases not matched to a gene. In germline, CDR1 is SGHRS, CDR2 YFSETQ. The CDR3 length is 14 residues. The CDR3 bases are TGCGCCAGCAGCTCGACAGGGGTCCGATACGAGCAGTACTTC. Residues: CASSSTGVRYEQYF.

The rearrangement links TRBV20-1 to TRBJ2-3, with D hard to call. V was shortened by 6 bases and J by 3 bases, with 16 bases between the two germline ends. Per the germline V gene, CDR1 is DFQATT and CDR2 is SNEGSKA (reference sequence). The CDR3 contains 14 residues. CDR3 in DNA: TGCAGTGCCCCGCGGCAGGACGGAACAGATACGCAGTATTTT. The encoded protein is CSAPRQDGTDTQYF.

The V call is TRBV6-4, the J call TRBJ1-2, with TRBD1 matching 10 bases. This CDR3 spans 15 amino acids. V gave up 6 bases and J gave up 3 bases; unmatched junction bases: 7. Germline V CDR1 and CDR2: MRHNA, SNTAGT. The CDR3 DNA follows: TGTGCCAGCAGGGGGACAGGGGAGAATGACTATGGCTACACCTTC. Translating gives CASRGTGENDYGYTF.

This clonotype was found a few times. The chain combines TRBV27 with TRBJ2-4; D is perhaps TRBD1 (6 bases). The CDR3 consists of 14 residues. Between the trimmed V and J ends, which lost 6 bases and 8 bases, there was a span of 17 bases. Looked up from germline, CDR1 is MNHEY and CDR2 is SMNVEV (reference sequence). The CDR3 region has the DNA TGTGCCAGCAGCCCGGAGAACAGGGCAGACATTCAGTACTTC. Translated: CASSPENRADIQYF.

The genes are TRBV7-9 and TRBJ2-1, with D tentatively TRBD1 or TRBD2 (5 bases each). Per germline, CDR1 SEHNR and CDR2 FQNEAQ (reference sequence). The CDR3 length is 16 residues. V was clipped by 5 bases and J by 4 bases, with 18 bases between them. This CDR3 reads CASSPRPGPAYNEQFF. CDR3 sequence (DNA): TGTGCCAGCAGCCCCCGCCCGGGACCGGCTTACAATGAGCAGTTCTTC.